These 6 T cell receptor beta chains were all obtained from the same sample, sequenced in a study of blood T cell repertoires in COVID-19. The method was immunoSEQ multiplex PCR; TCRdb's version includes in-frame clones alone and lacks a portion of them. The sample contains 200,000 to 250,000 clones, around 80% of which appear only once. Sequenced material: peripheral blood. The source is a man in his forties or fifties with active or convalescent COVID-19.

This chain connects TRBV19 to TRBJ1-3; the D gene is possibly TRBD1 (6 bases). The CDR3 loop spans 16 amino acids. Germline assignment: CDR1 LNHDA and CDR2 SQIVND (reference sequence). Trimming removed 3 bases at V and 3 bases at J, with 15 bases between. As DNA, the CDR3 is TGTGCCAGTAGTATGCCTGGGCAGGGGCTTGGAAACACCATATATTTT. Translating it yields CASSMPGQGLGNTIYF.

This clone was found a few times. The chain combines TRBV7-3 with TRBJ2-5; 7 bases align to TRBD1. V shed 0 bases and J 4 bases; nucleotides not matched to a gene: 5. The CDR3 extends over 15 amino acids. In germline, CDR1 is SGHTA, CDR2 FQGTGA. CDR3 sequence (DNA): TGTGCCAGCAGCTTAACAGGGGGCGGAACAGAGACCCAGTACTTC. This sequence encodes CASSLTGGGTETQYF. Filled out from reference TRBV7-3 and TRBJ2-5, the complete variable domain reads GAGVSQTPSNKVTEKGKYVELRCDPISGHTALYWYRQSLGQGPEFLIYFQGTGAADDSGLPNDRFFAVRPEGSVSTLKIQRTERGDSAVYLCASSLTGGGTETQYFGPGTRLLVL.

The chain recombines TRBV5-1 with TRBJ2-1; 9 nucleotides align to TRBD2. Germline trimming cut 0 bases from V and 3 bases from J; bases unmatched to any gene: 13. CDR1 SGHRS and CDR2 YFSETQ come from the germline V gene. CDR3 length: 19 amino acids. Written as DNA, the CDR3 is TGCGCCAGCAGCTTGGGCCCAGGGGGTAGCGGGAGCCTCTACAATGAGCAGTTCTTC. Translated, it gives CASSLGPGGSGSLYNEQFF.

The DNA of the CDR3 is TGTGCCAGCAGCTCGGTACAGGGTACCGGGGAGCTGTTTTTT. The encoded protein is CASSSVQGTGELFF. The chain employs TRBV7-3 and TRBJ2-2; D possibly corresponds to TRBD1 (6 bases). V was clipped by 4 bases and J by 5 bases, with 11 bases between them. This CDR3 region has 14 residues. Germline V gene sequence: CDR1 SGHTA, CDR2 FQGTGA. The whole variable domain, filled in from reference TRBV7-3 and TRBJ2-2, reads GAGVSQTPSNKVTEKGKYVELRCDPISGHTALYWYRQSLGQGPEFLIYFQGTGAADDSGLPNDRFFAVRPEGSVSTLKIQRTERGDSAVYLCASSSVQGTGELFFGEGSRLTVL.

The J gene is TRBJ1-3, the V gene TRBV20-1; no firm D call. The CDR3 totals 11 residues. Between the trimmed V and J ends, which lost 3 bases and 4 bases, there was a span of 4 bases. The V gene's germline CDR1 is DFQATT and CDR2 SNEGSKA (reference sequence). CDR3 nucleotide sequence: TGCAGTGCTAGTGTAGGAAACACCATATATTTT. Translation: CSASVGNTIYF.

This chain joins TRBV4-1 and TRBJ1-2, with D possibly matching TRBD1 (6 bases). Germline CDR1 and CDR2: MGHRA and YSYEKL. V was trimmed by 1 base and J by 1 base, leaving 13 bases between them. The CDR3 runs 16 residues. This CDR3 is CASSQGRAGVNYGYTF. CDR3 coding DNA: TGCGCCAGCAGCCAAGGTCGTGCAGGGGTTAACTATGGCTACACCTTC.